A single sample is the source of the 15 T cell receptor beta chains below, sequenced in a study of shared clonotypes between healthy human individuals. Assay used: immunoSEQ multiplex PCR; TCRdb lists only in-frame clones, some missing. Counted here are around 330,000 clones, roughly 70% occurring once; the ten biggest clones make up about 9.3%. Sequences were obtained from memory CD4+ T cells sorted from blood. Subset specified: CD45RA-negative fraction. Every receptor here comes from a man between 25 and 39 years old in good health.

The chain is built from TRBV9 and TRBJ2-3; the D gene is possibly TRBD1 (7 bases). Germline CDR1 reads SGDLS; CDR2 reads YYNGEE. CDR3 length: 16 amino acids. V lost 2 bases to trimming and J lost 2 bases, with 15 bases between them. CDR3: CASSVFQGEDTDTQYF. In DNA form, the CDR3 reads TGTGCCAGCAGCGTCTTTCAGGGGGAGGACACAGATACGCAGTATTTT.

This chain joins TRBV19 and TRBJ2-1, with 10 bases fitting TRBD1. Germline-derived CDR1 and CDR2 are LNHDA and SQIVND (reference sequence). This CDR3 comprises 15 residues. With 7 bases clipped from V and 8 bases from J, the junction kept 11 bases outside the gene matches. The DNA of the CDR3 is TGTGCCAGTACCTCCCACGGGACAGGGGTTTATGAGCAGTTCTTC. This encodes CASTSHGTGVYEQFF.

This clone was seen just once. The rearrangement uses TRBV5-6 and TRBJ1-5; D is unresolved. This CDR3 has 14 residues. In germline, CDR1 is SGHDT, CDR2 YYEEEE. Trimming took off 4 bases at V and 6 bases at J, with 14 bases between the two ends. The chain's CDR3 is CASSPSFSGQPQHF. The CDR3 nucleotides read TGTGCCAGCAGCCCATCGTTTTCTGGTCAGCCCCAGCATTTT. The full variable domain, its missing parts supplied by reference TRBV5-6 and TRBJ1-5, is DAGVTQSPTHLIKTRGQQVTLRCSPKSGHDTVSWYQQALGQGPQFIFQYYEEEERQRGNFPDRFSGHQFPNYSSELNVNALLLGDSALYLCASSPSFSGQPQHFGDGTRLSIL.

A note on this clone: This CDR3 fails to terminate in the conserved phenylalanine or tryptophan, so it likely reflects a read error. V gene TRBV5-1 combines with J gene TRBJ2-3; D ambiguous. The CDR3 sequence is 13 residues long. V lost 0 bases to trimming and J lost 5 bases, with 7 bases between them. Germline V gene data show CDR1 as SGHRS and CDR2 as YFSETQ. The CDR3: CASSLASGDTQYL. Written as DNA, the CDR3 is TGCGCCAGCAGCTTGGCCTCTGGAGATACGCAGTATCTT.

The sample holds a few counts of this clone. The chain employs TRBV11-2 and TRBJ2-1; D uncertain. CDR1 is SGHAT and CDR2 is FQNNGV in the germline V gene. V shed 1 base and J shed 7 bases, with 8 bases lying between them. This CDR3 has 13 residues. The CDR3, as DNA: TGTGCCAGCAGCTTAGGTCGCGAGAATGAGCAGTTCTTC. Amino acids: CASSLGRENEQFF.

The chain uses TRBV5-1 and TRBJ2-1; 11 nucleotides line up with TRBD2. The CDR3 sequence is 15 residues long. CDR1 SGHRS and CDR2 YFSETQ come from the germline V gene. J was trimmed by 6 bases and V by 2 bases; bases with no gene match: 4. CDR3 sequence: CASSLGTSGFNEQFF. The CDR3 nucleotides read TGCGCCAGCAGCTTAGGGACTAGCGGATTCAATGAGCAGTTCTTC.

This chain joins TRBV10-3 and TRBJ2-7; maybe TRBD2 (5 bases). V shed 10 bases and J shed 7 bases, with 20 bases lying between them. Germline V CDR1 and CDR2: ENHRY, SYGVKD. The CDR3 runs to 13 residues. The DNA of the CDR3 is TGTGCCACCAGGCCAGGTCCAGAGGGAGAGCAGTACTTC. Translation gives CATRPGPEGEQYF.

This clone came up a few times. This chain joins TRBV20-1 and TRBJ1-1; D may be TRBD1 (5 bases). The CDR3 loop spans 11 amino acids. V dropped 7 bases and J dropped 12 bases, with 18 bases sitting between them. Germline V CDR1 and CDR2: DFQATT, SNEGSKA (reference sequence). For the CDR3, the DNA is TGCAGTGTCCCGGACAACCTCAGGACTTTCTTT. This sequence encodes CSVPDNLRTFF.

The CDR3: CASGRGINQPQHF. For the CDR3, the DNA is TGTGCCAGTGGACGGGGGATAAATCAGCCCCAGCATTTT. The chain is built from TRBV28 and TRBJ1-5, with D possibly being TRBD1 (5 bases). CDR1 is MDHEN, CDR2 SYDVKM, per germline. V was trimmed by 9 bases and J by 4 bases, leaving 13 bases between them. The CDR3 extends over 13 amino acids.

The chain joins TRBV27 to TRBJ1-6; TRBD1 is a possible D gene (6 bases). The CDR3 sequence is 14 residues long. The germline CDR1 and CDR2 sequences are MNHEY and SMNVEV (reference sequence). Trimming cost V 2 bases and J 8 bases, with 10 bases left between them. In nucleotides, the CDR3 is TGTGCCAGCAGTTTACAGGGGAGGGATTCACCCCTCCACTTT. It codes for CASSLQGRDSPLHF.

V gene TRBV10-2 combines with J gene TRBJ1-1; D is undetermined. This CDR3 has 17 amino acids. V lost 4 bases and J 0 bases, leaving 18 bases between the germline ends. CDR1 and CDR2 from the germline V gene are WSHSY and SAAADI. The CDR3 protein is CASSGYGTAKMNTEAFF. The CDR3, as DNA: TGCGCCAGCAGTGGTTACGGTACAGCGAAAATGAACACTGAAGCTTTCTTT.

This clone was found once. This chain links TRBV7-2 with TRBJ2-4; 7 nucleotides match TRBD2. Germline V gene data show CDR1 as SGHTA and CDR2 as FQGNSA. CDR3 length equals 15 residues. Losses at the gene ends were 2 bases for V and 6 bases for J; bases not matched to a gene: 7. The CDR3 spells CASSLQGGEGNIQYF. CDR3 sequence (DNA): TGTGCCAGCAGCTTACAGGGTGGGGAGGGAAACATTCAGTACTTC.

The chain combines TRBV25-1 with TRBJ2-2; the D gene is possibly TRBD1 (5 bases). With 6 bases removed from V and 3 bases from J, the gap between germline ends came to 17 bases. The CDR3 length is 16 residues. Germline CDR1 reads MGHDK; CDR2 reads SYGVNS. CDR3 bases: TGTGCCAGCAGCGATCAGAAACCCAGGGACACCGGGGAGCTGTTTTTT. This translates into CASSDQKPRDTGELFF.

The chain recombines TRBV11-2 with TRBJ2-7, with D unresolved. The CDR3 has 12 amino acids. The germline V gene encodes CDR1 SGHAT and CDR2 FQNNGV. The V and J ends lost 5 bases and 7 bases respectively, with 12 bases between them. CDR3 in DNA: TGTGCCAGCAGCCCATCCTTGGGGGAGCAGTACTTC. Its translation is CASSPSLGEQYF.

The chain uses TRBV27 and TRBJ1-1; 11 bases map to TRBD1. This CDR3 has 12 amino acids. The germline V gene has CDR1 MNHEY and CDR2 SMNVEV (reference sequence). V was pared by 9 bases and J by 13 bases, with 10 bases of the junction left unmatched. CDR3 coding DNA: TGTGCCAGTAGGACAGGGGGCGTTTCTGTTTTCTTT. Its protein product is CASRTGGVSVFF.